Listed below are T cell receptor beta chains from one sample, sequenced in a study of T cells in Graves' hyperthyroidism and ophthalmopathy. TCRdb analysed the multiplex PCR reads with MiXCR anew, one entry per CDR3 protein. The sample has approximately 510,000 distinct CDR3 sequences; under 25% are singletons. The sample consisted of blood. These receptors originate from a man aged 18 to 29 with Graves' hyperthyroidism. CDR3s include the opening cysteine and the closing phenylalanine or tryptophan. A D gene is named only where the DNA matches it firmly. Size tells how often a clone was seen (once, few, many) or the class of an expanded clone, and some rows leave it out.

D	size	J	V	DNA	CDR3
NA	few	TRBJ2-6	TRBV6-2/TRBV6-3	TGTGCCAGCAGCTTATCTGGTGGGGCCAACGTCCTGACTTTC	CASSLSGGANVLTF
NA	few	TRBJ1-1	TRBV6-1	TGTGCCAGCAGCCGAGGGGACCTATCGCGGACTGAAGCTTTCTTT	CASSRGDLSRTEAFF
NA	many	TRBJ2-2	TRBV28	TGTGCCAGCACGTTCAACGGGGAGCTGTTTTTT	CASTFNGELFF
TRBD1	NA	TRBJ1-2	TRBV12-3/TRBV12-4	TGTGCCAGCAGCGGACCCGGGACAGGGGACTATGGCTACACCTTC	CASSGPGTGDYGYTF
NA	many	TRBJ2-5	TRBV7-9	TGTGCCAGCAGCTTTGCAAGAGACTACCGGACCCAGTACTTC	CASSFARDYRTQYF
TRBD2	once	TRBJ2-7	TRBV20-1	TGCAGTGCTAGGGGGGTTGTGACACCCGAGGGGTTAGCGGGGACCCGCTACGAGCAGTACTTC	CSARGVVTPEGLAGTRYEQYF
NA	NA	TRBJ1-3	TRBV12-3/TRBV12-4	TGTGCCAGCAGTCCTCAGGGCGGGGGATCAGGAAACACCATATATTTT	CASSPQGGGSGNTIYF
NA	many	TRBJ2-2	TRBV9	TGTGCCAGCAGCGGGGCGGCGGCGAACACCGGGGAGCTGTTTTTT	CASSGAAANTGELFF
NA	NA	TRBJ1-5	TRBV6-5	TGTGCCAGCAGTTCCCAGGACCGATGCAATCAGCCCCAGCATTTT	CASSSQDRCNQPQHF
NA	many	TRBJ1-2	TRBV12-3/TRBV12-4	TGTGCCAGCTTCCCCTTCCTCGGGGGGGCTGGTTCTGGTGGCTACACCTTC	CASFPFLGGAGSGGYTF
NA	NA	TRBJ2-4	TRBV3-1	TGTGCCAGCAGCCAAGGACAGGCCCGACTAGCCAAAAACATTCAGTACTTC	CASSQGQARLAKNIQYF
NA	many	TRBJ1-1	TRBV11-2	TGTGCCAGCAGCTTAGCACCGCCTTTCTTT	CASSLAPPFF
NA	many	TRBJ1-2	TRBV12-3/TRBV12-4	TGTGCCAGCAGTCTGGGGTCCCTCTATGGCTACACCTTC	CASSLGSLYGYTF
TRBD1	NA	TRBJ2-2	TRBV9	TGTGCCAGCAGCGGAAAATCGGACAGGGGGCAGGCCGGGGAGCTGTTTTTT	CASSGKSDRGQAGELFF
NA	many	TRBJ1-1	TRBV10-3	TGTGCCAGCAGTGAGTCGACAGGCATGGGCACTGAAGCTTTCTTT	CASSESTGMGTEAFF
NA	many	TRBJ1-6	TRBV30	TGTGCCTGGAATTTAGGGGAAGGTTCACCCCTCCACTTT	CAWNLGEGSPLHF
NA	many	TRBJ2-2	TRBV24-1	TGTGCCACCAGTGGTGTGGAGCCCGGGGAGCTGTTTTTT	CATSGVEPGELFF
NA	many	TRBJ2-2	TRBV12-3/TRBV12-4	TGTGCCAGCAGTTCCAACAGGGCCGGGGAGCTGTTTTTT	CASSSNRAGELFF
NA	NA	TRBJ2-5	TRBV24-1	TGTGCCACCAGTGAGGCCGGGGGCTACCAAGAGACCCAGTACTTC	CATSEAGGYQETQYF
NA	many	TRBJ1-3	TRBV11-2	TGTGCCAGCGGGTTCTCGAGCTCTGGAAACACCATATATTTT	CASGFSSSGNTIYF
NA	NA	TRBJ1-5	TRBV7-8	TGTGCCAGCAGCTTAGGGGACACCAATCAGCCCCAGCATTTT	CASSLGDTNQPQHF
NA	many	TRBJ1-2	TRBV6-5	TGTGCCAGCAGTTATATGGTCGGGTTGGGGGACTATGGCTACACCTTC	CASSYMVGLGDYGYTF
NA	many	TRBJ2-5	TRBV9	TGTGCCAGCAGCGTAACGGGGGCAGAGACCCAGTACTTC	CASSVTGAETQYF
NA	many	TRBJ1-5	TRBV25-1	TGTGCCAGCCGAGACGGAGCTAGCAATCAGCCCCAGCATTTT	CASRDGASNQPQHF
NA	few	TRBJ2-2	TRBV6-5	TGTGCCAGCAGTTTTTTAGGGGTGTGGATGGGTGCCGGGGAGCTGTTTTTT	CASSFLGVWMGAGELFF
NA	NA	TRBJ2-2	TRBV5-1	TGCGCCAGCAGCTTGGAACAGCTAACCGGGGAGCTGTTTTTT	CASSLEQLTGELFF
NA	many	TRBJ1-1	TRBV28	TGTGCCAGCAGTTTAAGTTCCGTGACAGTGAACACTGAAGCTTTCTTT	CASSLSSVTVNTEAFF
NA	many	TRBJ1-6	TRBV6-5	TGTGCCAGCAGTTACTCGAAGGGGTCGGCTTCACCCCTCCACTTT	CASSYSKGSASPLHF
TRBD1	NA	TRBJ2-7	TRBV7-2	TGTGCCAGCAGCTTAGGAGGGACAGTTGGGCAGTACTTC	CASSLGGTVGQYF
NA	many	TRBJ1-2	TRBV27	TGTGCCAGCAGTTTATACCCGGGCGCCGTTTATGGCTACACCTTC	CASSLYPGAVYGYTF
NA	few	TRBJ2-7	TRBV7-9	TGTGCCAGCAGCCCAGATGGCGAGCAGTACTTC	CASSPDGEQYF
TRBD1	many	TRBJ1-1	TRBV6-1	TGTGCCAGCAGCAAATCCAGACAGGGGTTCACTGAAGCTTTCTTT	CASSKSRQGFTEAFF
NA	many	TRBJ1-1	TRBV6-5	TGTGCCAGCAGTTACTCGGGGGCTCGGAACACTGAAGCTTTCTTT	CASSYSGARNTEAFF